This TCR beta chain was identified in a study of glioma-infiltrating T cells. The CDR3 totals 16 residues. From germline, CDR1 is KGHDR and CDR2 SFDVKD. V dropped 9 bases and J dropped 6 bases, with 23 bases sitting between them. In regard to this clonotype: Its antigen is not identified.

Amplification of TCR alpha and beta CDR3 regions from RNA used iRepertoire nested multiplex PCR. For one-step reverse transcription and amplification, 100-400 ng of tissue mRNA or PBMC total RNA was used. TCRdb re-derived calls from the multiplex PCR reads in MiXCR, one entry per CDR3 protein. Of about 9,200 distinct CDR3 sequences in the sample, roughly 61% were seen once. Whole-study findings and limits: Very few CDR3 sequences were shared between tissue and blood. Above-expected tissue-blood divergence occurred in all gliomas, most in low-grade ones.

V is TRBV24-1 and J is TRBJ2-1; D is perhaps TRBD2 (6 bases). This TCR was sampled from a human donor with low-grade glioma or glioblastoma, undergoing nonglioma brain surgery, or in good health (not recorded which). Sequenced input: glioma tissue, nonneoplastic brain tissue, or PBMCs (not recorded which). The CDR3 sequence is CATSDAGSSPCNEQFF. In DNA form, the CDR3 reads TGTGCCACCTCCGATGCGGGGTCCAGCCCCTGCAATGAGCAGTTCTTC.